The text below deals with one T cell receptor beta chain. During active infection, Seattle patients enrolled and were then monitored through disease. The data originate from a study of blood T cell repertoires in COVID-19. The wider study: T cells, B-cell-depleted T cells, or PBMCs supplied cDNA or gDNA.

This CDR3 spans 17 amino acids. Germline assignment: CDR1 LNHDA and CDR2 SQIVND (reference sequence). The J segment lost 5 bases and the V segment lost 1 base, leaving 7 bases of the junction unmatched. As processed by the authors: Amplification of reference gene primers was used by the study to estimate nucleated cell counts. This table comes from immunoSEQ multiplex PCR, and its TCRdb copy is limited to in-frame clones, with some not included. That table gives V, J and clone size, and the DNA gave D and trimming. The repertoire has about 350,000 clones, around nine tenths of them found once; the top ten carry under 8.5%.

The sequence was collected from a woman between 55 and 75 years old with COVID-19, enrolled during active disease. The rearrangement uses TRBV19 and TRBJ2-2; the match to TRBD1 covers 10 bases. Sequences were obtained from peripheral blood. DNA for the CDR3: TGTGCCAGTAGTATAGTGGGACAGGGGTTGGCTACCGGGGAGCTGTTTTTT. This sequence encodes CASSIVGQGLATGELFF.